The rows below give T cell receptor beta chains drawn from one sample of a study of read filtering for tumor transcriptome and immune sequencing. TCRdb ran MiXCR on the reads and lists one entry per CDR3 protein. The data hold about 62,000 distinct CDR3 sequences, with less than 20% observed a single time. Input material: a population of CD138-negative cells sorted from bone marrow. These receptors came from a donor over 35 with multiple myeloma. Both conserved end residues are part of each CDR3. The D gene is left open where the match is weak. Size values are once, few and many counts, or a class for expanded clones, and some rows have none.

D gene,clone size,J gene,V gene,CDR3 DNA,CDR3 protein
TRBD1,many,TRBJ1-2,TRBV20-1,TGCAGTGCTGCCCGTACAGGGGTCTATGGCTACACCTTC,CSAARTGVYGYTF
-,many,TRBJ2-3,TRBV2,TGTGCCAGCAGGGAGAGCACAGATACGCAGTATTTT,CASRESTDTQYF
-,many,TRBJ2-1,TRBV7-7,TGTGCTAGCAGCCTATCGGGGGTTACCGAGCAGTTCTTC,CASSLSGVTEQFF
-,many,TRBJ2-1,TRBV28,TGTGCCAGCAGTTTATTCCGCCGGGACAATGAGCAGTTCTTC,CASSLFRRDNEQFF
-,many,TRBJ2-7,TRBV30,TGTGCCTGGGACAGAGGAAGAACTGGTAGCGAGCAGTACTTC,CAWDRGRTGSEQYF
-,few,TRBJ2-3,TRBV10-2,TGCGCCAGCAGCCTGTCGCTCCCCCTGGGCGTAACTAGCACAGATACGCAGTATTTT,CASSLSLPLGVTSTDTQYF
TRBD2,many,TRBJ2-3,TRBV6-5,TGTGCCAGCAGTTACTTCGTAGGGACTAGCGGGGGTAGCACAGATACGCAGTATTTT,CASSYFVGTSGGSTDTQYF
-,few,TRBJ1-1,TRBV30,TGTGCCTGGAGTCGGCAGAATTCTGAAGCTTTCTTT,CAWSRQNSEAFF
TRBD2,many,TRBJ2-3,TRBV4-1,TGCGCCAGCAGCCCTCGAGGCCTAGCGGGGGATCGAGATACGCAGTATTTT,CASSPRGLAGDRDTQYF
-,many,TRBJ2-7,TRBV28,TGTGCCAGCAGCCGCCGATCCCTTAAGAAGGAGCAGTACTTC,CASSRRSLKKEQYF
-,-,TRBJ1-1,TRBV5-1,TGCGCCAGCAGCTTGGGACATAACACTGAAGCTTTCTTT,CASSLGHNTEAFF
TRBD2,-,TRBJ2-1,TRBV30,TGTGCCTGGAAGGCTAGCGGCCCCGAAAAGCAGTTCTTC,CAWKASGPEKQFF
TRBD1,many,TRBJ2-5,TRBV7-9,TGTGCCAGCAGCCAACCGACAGGGGGAGAGACCCAGTACTTC,CASSQPTGGETQYF
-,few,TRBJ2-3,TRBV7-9,TGTGCCAGCAGCCCCCCGGGGGCAGGAGCGCCCACAGATACGCAGTATTTT,CASSPPGAGAPTDTQYF
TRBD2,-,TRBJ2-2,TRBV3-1,TGTGCCAGCAGCCCTTTTTTTATCGGGGGGGCTGACACCGGGGAGCTGTTTTTT,CASSPFFIGGADTGELFF
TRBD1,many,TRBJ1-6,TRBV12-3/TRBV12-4,TGTGCCAGCAGTCAGGGGGCGGCCTATAATTCACCCCTCCACTTT,CASSQGAAYNSPLHF
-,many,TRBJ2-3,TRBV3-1,TGTGCCAGCAGCCAAGGCGTTGGGGGCGTTATAGATACGCAGTATTTT,CASSQGVGGVIDTQYF
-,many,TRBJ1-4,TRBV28,TGTGCCAGCAGCTCACGCGGGGGGGAGAATGAAAAACTGTTTTTT,CASSSRGGENEKLFF
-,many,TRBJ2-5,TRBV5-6,TGTGCCAGCAGCGAGAGACGGTACCAAGAGACCCAGTACTTC,CASSERRYQETQYF
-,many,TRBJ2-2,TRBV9,TGTGCCAGCAGCGTAGAGATATCAACAGGAAGGGACGGGGAGCTGTTTTTT,CASSVEISTGRDGELFF
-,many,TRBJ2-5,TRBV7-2,TGTGCCAGCAGCGAACTAGAAAGAGAGACCCAGTACTTC,CASSELERETQYF
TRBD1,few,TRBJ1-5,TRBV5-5,TGTGCCAGCAGCTTGGGGACAGGGTTGGGCAATCAGCCCCAGCATTTT,CASSLGTGLGNQPQHF
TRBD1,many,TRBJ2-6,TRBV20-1,TGCAGTGCTAGTTGGACAGGGGGAGGATCTGGGGCCAACGTCCTGACTTTC,CSASWTGGGSGANVLTF
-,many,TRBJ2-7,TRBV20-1,TGCAGTGCTAGACACTCTACCAGCGAGCAGTACTTC,CSARHSTSEQYF
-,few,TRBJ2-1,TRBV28,TGTGCCAGCAGCGTCTTGATCAGGGACAATGAGCAGTTCTTC,CASSVLIRDNEQFF
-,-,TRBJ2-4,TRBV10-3,TGTGCCATCAGTGAGTCTCTAGAGCGGATACAGTACTTC,CAISESLERIQYF
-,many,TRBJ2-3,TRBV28,TGTGCCAGCAGTTCTTATGCGAGAGCAGATACGCAGTATTTT,CASSSYARADTQYF
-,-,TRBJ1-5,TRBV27,TGTGCCAGCAGTTACGGATCAGGGAGCAATCAGCCCCAGCATTTT,CASSYGSGSNQPQHF
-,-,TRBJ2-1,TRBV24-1,TGTGCCACCAGTGATTCGGTTGCGAGTTACAATGAGCAGTTCTTC,CATSDSVASYNEQFF
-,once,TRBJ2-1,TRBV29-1,TGCAGCGGGGGGGCAGGCGGCCACAATGAGCAGTTCTTC,CSGGAGGHNEQFF
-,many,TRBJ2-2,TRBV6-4,TGTGCCAGCAGTGATGGGTCCCTCGCCGGGGAGCTGTTTTTT,CASSDGSLAGELFF
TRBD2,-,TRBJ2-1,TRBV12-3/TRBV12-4,TGTGCCAGCAGTGGAGGACTAGCGGGAGTCAATGAGCAGTTCTTC,CASSGGLAGVNEQFF
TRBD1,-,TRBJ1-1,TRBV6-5,TGTGCCAGCAGAAAATTGAATGGACAGGCGTACACTGAAGCTTTCTTT,CASRKLNGQAYTEAFF
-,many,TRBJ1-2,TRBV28,TGTGCCAGCAGGCCTTTATCCGATTATGGCTACACCTTC,CASRPLSDYGYTF
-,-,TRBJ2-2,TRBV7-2,TGTGCCAGCAGCTCCCGCGGGGTCAGGGCGAACACCGGGGAGCTGTTTTTT,CASSSRGVRANTGELFF
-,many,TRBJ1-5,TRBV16,TGTGCCAGCAGCCAGAGGTATAGCAATCAGCCCCAGCATTTT,CASSQRYSNQPQHF
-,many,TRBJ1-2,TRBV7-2,TGTGCCAGCAGCTTTACAGGGAAACGGGCTAACTATGGCTACACCTTC,CASSFTGKRANYGYTF
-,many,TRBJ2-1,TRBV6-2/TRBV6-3,TGTGCCAGCAGTTACTCACCTGGGCTTCGGTTAAACAATGAGCAGTTCTTC,CASSYSPGLRLNNEQFF
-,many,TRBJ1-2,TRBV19,TGTGCCAGTAGTGTTCGGGGGCGCGACTATGGCTACACCTTC,CASSVRGRDYGYTF
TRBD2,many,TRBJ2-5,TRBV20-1,TGCAGTGCTAGGGGGACTAGCGGGGGGCGAACCCAAGAGACCCAGTACTTC,CSARGTSGGRTQETQYF
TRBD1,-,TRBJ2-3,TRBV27,TGTGCCAGCTCTCGGACAGGGGTCACAGATACGCAGTATTTT,CASSRTGVTDTQYF
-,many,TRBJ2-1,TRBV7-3,TGTGCCAGCAGCTTAACGTATAGGACCAAAACCCCCTACAATGAGCAGTTCTTC,CASSLTYRTKTPYNEQFF
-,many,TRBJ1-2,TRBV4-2,TGTGCCAGCAGCAGTGGGGATCATGGCTACACCTTC,CASSSGDHGYTF